This paragraph covers one T cell receptor delta chain sequence. The likely explanation is a read error, given a far larger clone one base away. The same CDR3 is also encoded by other DNA sequences in this sample. The entry originates in a study of gamma-delta chains in newborns, infants, children. V lost 0 bases, J lost 2 bases, and 11 bases stayed unmatched. This CDR3 comprises 19 residues. Germline V lookup: CDR1 GEAIGNYY, CDR2 EKD. TCRdb reanalysed the reads via CATT. The table lists more than 800 delta-chain clones, 0.84% of them singletons, with roughly 30% in the top ten. The chain employs TRDV2 and TRDJ1; the match to TRDD3 covers 13 bases. This clonotype was obtained from a child in good health. The sequencing input was blood. The CDR3 spells CACDTVGVLGDTRTDKLIF. The CDR3 DNA sequence: TGTGCCTGTGACACCGTGGGGGTACTGGGGGATACGCGTACCGATAAACTCATCTTT.